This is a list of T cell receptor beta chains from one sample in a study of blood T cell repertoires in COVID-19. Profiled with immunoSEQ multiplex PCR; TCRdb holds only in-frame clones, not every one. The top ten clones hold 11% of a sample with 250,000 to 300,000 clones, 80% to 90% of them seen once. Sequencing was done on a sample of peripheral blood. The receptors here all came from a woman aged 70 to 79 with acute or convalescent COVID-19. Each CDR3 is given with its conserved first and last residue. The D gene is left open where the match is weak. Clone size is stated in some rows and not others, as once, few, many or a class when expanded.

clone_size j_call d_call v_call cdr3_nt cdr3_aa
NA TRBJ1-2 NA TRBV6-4 TGTGCCAGCAGTGTCACAGGATTTCCTAACTATGGCTACACCTTC CASSVTGFPNYGYTF
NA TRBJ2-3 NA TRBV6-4 TGTGCCAGCAGTGACTCTAGTACCCCCACAGATACGCAGTATTTT CASSDSSTPTDTQYF
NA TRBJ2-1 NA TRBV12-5 TGTGCTAGTGGTTTACACAGGGAGCAGTTCTTC CASGLHREQFF
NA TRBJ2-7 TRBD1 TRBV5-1 TGCGCCAGCAGTCGGAGTGACAGGGGCCTGAACGAGCAGTACTTC CASSRSDRGLNEQYF
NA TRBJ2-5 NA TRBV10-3 TGTGCCATCAGAAGGGGGATAACGGAGACCCAGTACTTC CAIRRGITETQYF
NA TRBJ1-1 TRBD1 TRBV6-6 TGTGCCAGCAGAAATTGGGTAAGCCGGACAGGGATCGAAGCTTTCTTT CASRNWVSRTGIEAFF
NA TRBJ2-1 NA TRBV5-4 TGTGCCAGCAGCCCATCGACAGGAGGCAATGAGCAGTTCTTC CASSPSTGGNEQFF
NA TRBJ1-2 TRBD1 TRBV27 TGTGCCAGCAGTTTCTCTTATTACAGGGGAGAGTCGAACTATGGCTACACCTTC CASSFSYYRGESNYGYTF
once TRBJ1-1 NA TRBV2 TGTGCCGGGGCAGGGAACACTGAAGCTTTCTTT CAGAGNTEAFF
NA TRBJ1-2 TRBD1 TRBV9 TGTGCCAGCAGCGCCAACAGGGGGGCCTTC CASSANRGAF
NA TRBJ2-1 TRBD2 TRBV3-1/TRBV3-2 TGTGCCAGCAGCCAAGACCCGTCTAGCGGGGGAGGTGAGCAGTTCTTC CASSQDPSSGGGEQFF
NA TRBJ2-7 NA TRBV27 TGTGCCAGCAGGGGCCTTGGCTTAAGCCAGTACTTC CASRGLGLSQYF
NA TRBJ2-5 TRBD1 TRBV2 TGTGCCAGCAGGATGACAGGGGTGCAAGAGACCCAGTACTTC CASRMTGVQETQYF
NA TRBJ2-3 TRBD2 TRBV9 TGTGCCAGCAGTCCCTCCGGTGCGGGGGTTAGCACAGATACGCAGTATTTT CASSPSGAGVSTDTQYF
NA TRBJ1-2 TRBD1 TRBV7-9 TGTGCCAGCAGCTTGGGACAGGGCTATGGCTACACCTTC CASSLGQGYGYTF
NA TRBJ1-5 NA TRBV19 TGTGCCAGTAGCACTCGGCAGGCCGACAATCAGCCCCAGCATTTT CASSTRQADNQPQHF
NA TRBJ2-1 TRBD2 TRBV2 TGTGCCAGCAGTGGCGGGGGGGCCTATGAGCAGTTCTTC CASSGGGAYEQFF
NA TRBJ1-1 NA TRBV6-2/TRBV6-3 TGTGCCAGCAGTTACCGGGATACTGAAGCTTTCTTT CASSYRDTEAFF
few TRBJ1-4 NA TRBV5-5 TGTGCCAGCAGCTTGGTTGGCAGGGAGGAAGAAAAACTGTTTTTT CASSLVGREEEKLFF
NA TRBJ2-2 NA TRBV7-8 TGTGCCAGCAGCTCCCGACGAGCGCGGACCGGGGAGCTGTTTTTT CASSSRRARTGELFF
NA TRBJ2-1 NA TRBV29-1 TGCAGCGTTGAAGGCGTACAGGATACCTACAATGAGCAGTTCTTC CSVEGVQDTYNEQFF
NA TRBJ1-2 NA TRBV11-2 TGTGCCAGCAGCTTACTCGCCCAACAGGAGCTCTATGGCTACACCTTC CASSLLAQQELYGYTF
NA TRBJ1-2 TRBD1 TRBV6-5 TGTGCCAGCATGGAGGGGGCAGGCTACTATGGCTACACCTTC CASMEGAGYYGYTF
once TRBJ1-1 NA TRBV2 TGTGCCAGCAGCGGGGGGGTTGAAGCTTTCTTT CASSGGVEAFF
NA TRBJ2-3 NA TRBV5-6 TGTGCCAGCAGCTTGTCAGGGGCGTCGGATACGCAGTATTTT CASSLSGASDTQYF
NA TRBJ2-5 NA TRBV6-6 TGTGCCAGCAGTTCTGGGCCGACCCAGTACTTC CASSSGPTQYF
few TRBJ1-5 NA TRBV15 TGTGCCACCGGTCGGAGACAGAACAATCAGCCCCAGCATTTT CATGRRQNNQPQHF
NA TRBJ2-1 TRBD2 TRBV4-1 TGCGCCAGCAGCCAAGTCGGGGGACTAGGGTCCTACAATGAGCAGTTCTTC CASSQVGGLGSYNEQFF
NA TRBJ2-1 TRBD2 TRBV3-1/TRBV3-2 TGTGCCAGCAGCCAAGCAGCGGGGGGATCCTACAATGAGCAGTTCTTC CASSQAAGGSYNEQFF
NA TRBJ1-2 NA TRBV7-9 TGTGCCAGCAGCCCACCCGGAGGGACCGGAGGCTACACCTTC CASSPPGGTGGYTF
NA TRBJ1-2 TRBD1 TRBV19 TGTGCCAGTAGTGCGGGACAGGTCTATGGCTACACCTTC CASSAGQVYGYTF
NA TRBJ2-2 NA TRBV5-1 TGCGCCAGCAGCTTGGAGACAGGAAGCACCGGGGAGCTGTTTTTT CASSLETGSTGELFF
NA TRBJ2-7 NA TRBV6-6 TGTGCCAGCAGTCAGATAGCCGCCTACGAGCAGTACTTC CASSQIAAYEQYF
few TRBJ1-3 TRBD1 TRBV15 TGTGCCACCAGCAGAGGACAGGGAGTTGGAAACACCATATATTTT CATSRGQGVGNTIYF
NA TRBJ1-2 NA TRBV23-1 TGCGCCAGCAGTCAATCGGAGGGGGAGGGAGGCTACACCTTC CASSQSEGEGGYTF
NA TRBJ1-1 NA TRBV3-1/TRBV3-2 TGTGCCAGCAGCCAAGATCATACTGCCTTAATGAACACTGAAGCTTTCTTT CASSQDHTALMNTEAFF
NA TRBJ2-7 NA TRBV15 TGTGCCACCAGCAGGCGAGGACAGCTCCAATACGAGCAGTACTTC CATSRRGQLQYEQYF
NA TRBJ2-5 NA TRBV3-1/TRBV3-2 TGTGCCAGCAGCCAAGTGTCCTTTCAAAGGGGGACCCAGTACTTC CASSQVSFQRGTQYF
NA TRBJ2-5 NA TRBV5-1 TGCGCCAGCAGCTTGCCTGGGGAGGAGACCCAGTACTTC CASSLPGEETQYF
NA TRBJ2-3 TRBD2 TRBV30 TGTGCCTGGAGTGGTAGCGGGGGGGAAGATACGCAGTATTTT CAWSGSGGEDTQYF
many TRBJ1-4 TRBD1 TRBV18 TGTGCCAGCTCACCTACAGGGGCAACTAATGAAAAACTGTTTTTT CASSPTGATNEKLFF
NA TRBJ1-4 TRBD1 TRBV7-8 TGTGCCAGCAGCCAAGGACAGGCCGAAAAACTGTTTTTT CASSQGQAEKLFF
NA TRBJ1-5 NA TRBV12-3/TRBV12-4 TGTGCCAGCAGTTTGAAGGGGGCCCAGCATTTT CASSLKGAQHF
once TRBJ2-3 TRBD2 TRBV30 TGTGCCCGTTCAACTAGCGCCGGCACAGATACGCAGTATTTT CARSTSAGTDTQYF
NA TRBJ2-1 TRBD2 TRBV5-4 TGTGCCAGCAGCCCGGAGGGTACTAGCGGCGGGAATGAGCAGTTCTTC CASSPEGTSGGNEQFF
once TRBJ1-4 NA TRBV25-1 TGTGCCAGCCAGGGTGAAAAACTGTTTTTT CASQGEKLFF
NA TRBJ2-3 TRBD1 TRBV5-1 TGCGCCAGCAGCCGTACGCCGGACAGGAGCCGCACAGATACGCAGTATTTT CASSRTPDRSRTDTQYF
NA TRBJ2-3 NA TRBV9 TGTGCCAGCAGCGCAGGATACCAGGCAGATACGCAGTATTTT CASSAGYQADTQYF
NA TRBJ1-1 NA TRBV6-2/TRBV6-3 TGTGCCAGCAGCCAGGGACTTCACCGCCCCATGACTGAAGCTTTCTTT CASSQGLHRPMTEAFF
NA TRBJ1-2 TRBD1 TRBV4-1 TGCGCCAGCAGCCAAGTAGGTTTGAAAACGACAGGGATGGCGGGATATGGCTACACCTTC CASSQVGLKTTGMAGYGYTF
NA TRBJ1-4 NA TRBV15 TGTGCCACCAGCAGAGGGGGGCAGTCGGAAAAACTGTTTTTT CATSRGGQSEKLFF
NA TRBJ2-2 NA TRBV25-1 TGTGCCAGCAGTGAATACAGGGGGGACACCGGGGAGCTGTTTTTT CASSEYRGDTGELFF
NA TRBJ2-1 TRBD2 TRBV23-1 TGCGCCAGCGCGGTGATAGCGGGGGTGGAGCAGTTCTTC CASAVIAGVEQFF
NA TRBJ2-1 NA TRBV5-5 TGTGCCAGCAGCTTACTTGAGGCTAGCTCCTACAATGAGCAGTTCTTC CASSLLEASSYNEQFF
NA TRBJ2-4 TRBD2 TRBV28 TGTGCCAGCAGTCCCCCCCAGCGGGGTGGAAACATTCAGTACTTC CASSPPQRGGNIQYF